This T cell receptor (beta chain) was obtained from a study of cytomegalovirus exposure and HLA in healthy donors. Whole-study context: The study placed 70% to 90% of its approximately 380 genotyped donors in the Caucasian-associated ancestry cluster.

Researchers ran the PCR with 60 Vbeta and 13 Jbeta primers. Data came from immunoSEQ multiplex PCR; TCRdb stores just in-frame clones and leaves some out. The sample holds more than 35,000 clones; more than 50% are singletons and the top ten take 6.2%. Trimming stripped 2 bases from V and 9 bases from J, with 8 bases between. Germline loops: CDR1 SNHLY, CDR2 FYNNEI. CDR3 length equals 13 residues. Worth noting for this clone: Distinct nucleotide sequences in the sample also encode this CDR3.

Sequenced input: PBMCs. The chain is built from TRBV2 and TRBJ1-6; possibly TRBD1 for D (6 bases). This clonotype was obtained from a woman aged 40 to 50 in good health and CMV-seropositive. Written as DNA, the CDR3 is TGTGCCAGCAGTGAACCCAGGGGTTCACCCCTCCACTTT. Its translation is CASSEPRGSPLHF.